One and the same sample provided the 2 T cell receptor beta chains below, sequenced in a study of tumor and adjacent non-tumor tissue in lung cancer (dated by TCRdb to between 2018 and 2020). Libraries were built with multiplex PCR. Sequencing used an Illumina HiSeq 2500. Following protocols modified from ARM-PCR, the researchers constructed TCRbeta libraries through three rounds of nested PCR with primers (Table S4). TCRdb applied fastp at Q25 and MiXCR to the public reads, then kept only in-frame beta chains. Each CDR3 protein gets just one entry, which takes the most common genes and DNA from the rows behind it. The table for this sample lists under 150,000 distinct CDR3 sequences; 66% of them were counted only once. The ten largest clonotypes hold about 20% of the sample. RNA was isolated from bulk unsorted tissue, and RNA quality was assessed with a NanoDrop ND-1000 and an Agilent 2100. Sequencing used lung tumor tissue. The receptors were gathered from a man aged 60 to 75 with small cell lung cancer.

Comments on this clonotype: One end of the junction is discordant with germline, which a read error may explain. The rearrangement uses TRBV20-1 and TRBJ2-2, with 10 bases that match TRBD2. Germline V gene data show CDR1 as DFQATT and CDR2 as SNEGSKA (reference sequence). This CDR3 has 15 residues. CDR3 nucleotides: TGCAGTGCTAGGGATACTAGCGGGGCCACCGGGGAGCTGTTCTTT. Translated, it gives CSARDTSGATGELFF.

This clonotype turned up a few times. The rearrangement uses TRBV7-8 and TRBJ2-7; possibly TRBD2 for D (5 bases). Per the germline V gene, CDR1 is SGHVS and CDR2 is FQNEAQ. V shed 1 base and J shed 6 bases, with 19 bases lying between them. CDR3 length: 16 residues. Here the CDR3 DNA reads TGTGCCAGCAGCTTAGTCCAAGGACTCTATCATGGCGAGCAGTACTTC. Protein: CASSLVQGLYHGEQYF. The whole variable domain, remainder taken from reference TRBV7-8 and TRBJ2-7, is GAGVSQSPRYKVAKRGQDVALRCDPISGHVSLFWYQQALGQGPEFLTYFQNEAQLDKSGLPSDRFFAERPEGSVSTLKIQRTQQEDSAVYLCASSLVQGLYHGEQYFGPGTRLTVT.